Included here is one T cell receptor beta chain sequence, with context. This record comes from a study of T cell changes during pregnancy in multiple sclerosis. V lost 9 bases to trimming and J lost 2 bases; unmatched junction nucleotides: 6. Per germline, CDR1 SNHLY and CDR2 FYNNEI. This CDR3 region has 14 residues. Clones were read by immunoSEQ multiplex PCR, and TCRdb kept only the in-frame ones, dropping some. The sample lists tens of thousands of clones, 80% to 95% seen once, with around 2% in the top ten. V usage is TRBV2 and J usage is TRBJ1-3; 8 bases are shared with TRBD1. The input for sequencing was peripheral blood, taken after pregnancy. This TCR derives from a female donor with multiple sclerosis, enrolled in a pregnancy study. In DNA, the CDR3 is TGTGCCAGTAGGAGACAGGGGACTGGAAACACCATATATTTT. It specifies CASRRQGTGNTIYF.